This is a list of T cell receptor beta chains from one sample in a study of TIL therapy for anti-PD-1-resistant metastatic lung cancer. The data were produced by immunoSEQ multiplex PCR, yet TCRdb's version contains in-frame clones alone and is incomplete. The repertoire holds more than 20,000 clones, with more than 60% as singletons. The material sequenced was blood, taken at baseline. The receptors derive from a person aged 25-85 years with non-small cell lung cancer. The CDR3 runs from the conserved cysteine through the conserved F or W. Fields, in order: D gene, clone size, V gene, J gene, CDR3 DNA, CDR3 protein. The D gene is left open where the match is weak. Some rows have no size entry. The others give once, few or many, or a class for an expanded clone.

d_call: -; clone_size: -; v_call: TRBV30; j_call: TRBJ1-2; cdr3_nt: TGTGCCTGGACCGTGGGGCTCGGGGGTGGCTACACCTTC; cdr3_aa: CAWTVGLGGGYTF
d_call: -; clone_size: -; v_call: TRBV6-6; j_call: TRBJ2-7; cdr3_nt: TGTGCCAGCAGTTACGGGACGACCTACGAGCAGTACTTC; cdr3_aa: CASSYGTTYEQYF
d_call: -; clone_size: -; v_call: TRBV7-6; j_call: TRBJ2-7; cdr3_nt: TGTGCCAGCAGCTTAAGGGGAGCAACCTACGAGCAGTACTTC; cdr3_aa: CASSLRGATYEQYF
d_call: -; clone_size: -; v_call: TRBV5-4; j_call: TRBJ1-2; cdr3_nt: TGTGCCAGCAGCCCCACCCTGACAGCACATGGCTACACCTTC; cdr3_aa: CASSPTLTAHGYTF
d_call: TRBD1; clone_size: -; v_call: TRBV6-6; j_call: TRBJ2-7; cdr3_nt: TGTGCCAGCACGAACCCGGGACAGGGGGCGAAGGAGCAGTACTTC; cdr3_aa: CASTNPGQGAKEQYF
d_call: -; clone_size: -; v_call: TRBV28; j_call: TRBJ2-7; cdr3_nt: TGTGCCAGCAGCTCCGGACCCTCCTCCTACGAGCAGTACTTC; cdr3_aa: CASSSGPSSYEQYF
d_call: TRBD2; clone_size: -; v_call: TRBV5-6; j_call: TRBJ2-3; cdr3_nt: TGTGCCAGCAGCTTACTAGCGGAGGAGATCACAGATACGCAGTATTTT; cdr3_aa: CASSLLAEEITDTQYF
d_call: TRBD2; clone_size: -; v_call: TRBV7-2; j_call: TRBJ2-1; cdr3_nt: TGTGCCAGCAGCTTCCCATCAGGACTAGTCGCGGCTTACAATGAGCAGTTCTTC; cdr3_aa: CASSFPSGLVAAYNEQFF
d_call: -; clone_size: -; v_call: TRBV2; j_call: TRBJ1-2; cdr3_nt: TGTGCCAGCAGCGCGGACAACATCGTAGTTAGGGACTATGGCTACACCTTC; cdr3_aa: CASSADNIVVRDYGYTF
d_call: TRBD1; clone_size: -; v_call: TRBV11-2; j_call: TRBJ2-3; cdr3_nt: TGTGCCAGCAGCTTTTTGGGGACAGGGTTTTCCACAGATACGCAGTATTTT; cdr3_aa: CASSFLGTGFSTDTQYF
d_call: TRBD1; clone_size: -; v_call: TRBV6-1; j_call: TRBJ1-5; cdr3_nt: TGTGCCAGCAGTGAGGACAGGGGGCGAAATGAGCCCCAGCATTTT; cdr3_aa: CASSEDRGRNEPQHF
d_call: TRBD1; clone_size: -; v_call: TRBV27; j_call: TRBJ2-5; cdr3_nt: TGTGCCAGCAGTAGGGACAGGGGAGAGACCCAGTACTTC; cdr3_aa: CASSRDRGETQYF
d_call: TRBD2; clone_size: -; v_call: TRBV2; j_call: TRBJ2-1; cdr3_nt: TGTGCCAGCAACCTAGGACTAGCGGGGGTTGAGCAGTTCTTC; cdr3_aa: CASNLGLAGVEQFF
d_call: -; clone_size: -; v_call: TRBV11-2; j_call: TRBJ2-7; cdr3_nt: TGTGCCAGCAGCCCATCTGGCTACGAGCAGTACTTC; cdr3_aa: CASSPSGYEQYF
d_call: -; clone_size: -; v_call: TRBV19; j_call: TRBJ2-3; cdr3_nt: TGTGCCAGCGGGGGTCCGGGGGGCTTCACAGATACGCAGTATTTT; cdr3_aa: CASGGPGGFTDTQYF
d_call: TRBD1; clone_size: once; v_call: TRBV27; j_call: TRBJ1-4; cdr3_nt: TGTGCCAGCAGTTTATCTATCCGGGACAGGGGGCTATGGGGTAATGAAAAACTGTTTTTT; cdr3_aa: CASSLSIRDRGLWGNEKLFF
d_call: TRBD1; clone_size: -; v_call: TRBV5-1; j_call: TRBJ1-2; cdr3_nt: TGCGCCAGCAGCTTGACAGGGGATGATGGCTACACCTTC; cdr3_aa: CASSLTGDDGYTF
d_call: -; clone_size: -; v_call: TRBV28; j_call: TRBJ1-1; cdr3_nt: TGTGCCAGCATGGCCGTTCCATCGTGGCAGCCTGAAGCTTTCTTT; cdr3_aa: CASMAVPSWQPEAFF
d_call: -; clone_size: once; v_call: TRBV5-1; j_call: TRBJ2-7; cdr3_nt: TGCGCCAGCAGCGAACCTAGGTCCTACGAGCAGTACTTC; cdr3_aa: CASSEPRSYEQYF
d_call: TRBD2; clone_size: -; v_call: TRBV5-1; j_call: TRBJ2-1; cdr3_nt: TGCGCCAGCAGCTTCGGGACTAGTACGAATGAGCAGTTCTTC; cdr3_aa: CASSFGTSTNEQFF
d_call: -; clone_size: medium-sized; v_call: TRBV4-3; j_call: TRBJ2-7; cdr3_nt: TGCGCCAGCAGCCAAACTAGGGACGGCTCCTACGAGCAGTACTTC; cdr3_aa: CASSQTRDGSYEQYF
d_call: -; clone_size: few; v_call: TRBV5-1; j_call: TRBJ2-7; cdr3_nt: TGCGCCAGCAGCTTAAGGGCCCGGGCGGACGAGCAGTACTTC; cdr3_aa: CASSLRARADEQYF
d_call: -; clone_size: -; v_call: TRBV6-4; j_call: TRBJ2-3; cdr3_nt: TGTGCCAGCAGTGAGGGGGGCAGCACAGATACGCAGTATTTT; cdr3_aa: CASSEGGSTDTQYF
d_call: TRBD2; clone_size: few; v_call: TRBV4-3; j_call: TRBJ2-1; cdr3_nt: TGCGCCAGCAGCCAAGGACTAGCGGGCTCCTACAATGAGCAGTTCTTC; cdr3_aa: CASSQGLAGSYNEQFF
d_call: -; clone_size: -; v_call: TRBV7-2; j_call: TRBJ2-3; cdr3_nt: TGTGCCAGCAGCTCATCGACCCATCCCGCAGATACGCAGTATTTT; cdr3_aa: CASSSSTHPADTQYF
d_call: TRBD1; clone_size: -; v_call: TRBV18; j_call: TRBJ1-1; cdr3_nt: TGTGCCAGCTCACCATTACCGGGACAGTCGAACACTGAAGCTTTCTTT; cdr3_aa: CASSPLPGQSNTEAFF
d_call: -; clone_size: -; v_call: TRBV10-3; j_call: TRBJ1-5; cdr3_nt: TGTGCCATCAGCGAGGACAGTCCCTATAGCAATCAGCCCCAGCATTTT; cdr3_aa: CAISEDSPYSNQPQHF
d_call: -; clone_size: -; v_call: TRBV5-4; j_call: TRBJ2-5; cdr3_nt: TGTGCCAGCAGCTTGGATCAGGGGCACCAAGAGACCCAGTACTTC; cdr3_aa: CASSLDQGHQETQYF
d_call: TRBD1; clone_size: few; v_call: TRBV9; j_call: TRBJ1-2; cdr3_nt: TGTGCCAGCAGCGTAGCGACAGGGCCATACTATGGCTACACCTTC; cdr3_aa: CASSVATGPYYGYTF
d_call: -; clone_size: -; v_call: TRBV5-4; j_call: TRBJ1-2; cdr3_nt: TGTGCCAGCCCTGACGACGCTAACTATGGCTACACCTTC; cdr3_aa: CASPDDANYGYTF
d_call: TRBD1; clone_size: -; v_call: TRBV5-1; j_call: TRBJ1-6; cdr3_nt: TGCGCCAGCAGCGGGGGGGACAGGGTTAGAGCACCCCTCCACTTT; cdr3_aa: CASSGGDRVRAPLHF
d_call: TRBD1; clone_size: -; v_call: TRBV30; j_call: TRBJ1-6; cdr3_nt: TGTGCCTGGAGTTCTACAGGGGGTCGGGATTCACCCCTCCACTTT; cdr3_aa: CAWSSTGGRDSPLHF
d_call: -; clone_size: -; v_call: TRBV6-6; j_call: TRBJ1-4; cdr3_nt: TGTGCCAGCAGTTACTCAGGACAGATCGGTGAAAAACTGTTTTTT; cdr3_aa: CASSYSGQIGEKLFF
d_call: TRBD1; clone_size: few; v_call: TRBV2; j_call: TRBJ1-6; cdr3_nt: TGTGCCAGCATCTTACAGGGGCAAATTCCCAATTCACCCCTCCACTTT; cdr3_aa: CASILQGQIPNSPLHF
d_call: -; clone_size: medium-sized; v_call: TRBV20-1; j_call: TRBJ1-6; cdr3_nt: TGCAGTGCTTGGGATTCACCCCTCCACTTT; cdr3_aa: CSAWDSPLHF
d_call: TRBD1; clone_size: -; v_call: TRBV19; j_call: TRBJ1-1; cdr3_nt: TGTGCCAGTAGTAAATCGGGGACAGCCCCTAACACTGAAGCTTTCTTT; cdr3_aa: CASSKSGTAPNTEAFF
d_call: TRBD2; clone_size: -; v_call: TRBV11-2; j_call: TRBJ2-1; cdr3_nt: TGTGCCAGCAGTTGGCATTTAGCGGGGGGCCTCTGGGAGCAGTTCTTC; cdr3_aa: CASSWHLAGGLWEQFF
d_call: -; clone_size: -; v_call: TRBV9; j_call: TRBJ2-7; cdr3_nt: TGTGCCAGCAGCGTTGGGGGGGGAAGACAGGAGGGCTACGAGCAGTACTTC; cdr3_aa: CASSVGGGRQEGYEQYF
d_call: TRBD2; clone_size: few; v_call: TRBV10-2; j_call: TRBJ2-3; cdr3_nt: TGCGCCAGCAGTGAGATCTTCGGGGGGGGGCAGTATTTT; cdr3_aa: CASSEIFGGGQYF
d_call: TRBD2; clone_size: -; v_call: TRBV5-1; j_call: TRBJ2-5; cdr3_nt: TGCGCCAGCAGCTCCATGGAGCGGGGGGGCAGGGAGACCCAGTACTTC; cdr3_aa: CASSSMERGGRETQYF
d_call: TRBD1; clone_size: -; v_call: TRBV7-9; j_call: TRBJ2-7; cdr3_nt: TGTGCCAGCAGCGAAGGGGGCGCGGGCTCCTACGAGCAGTACTTC; cdr3_aa: CASSEGGAGSYEQYF
d_call: -; clone_size: -; v_call: TRBV4-2; j_call: TRBJ2-7; cdr3_nt: TGTGCCAGCAGCTCGGAAAGGTCGCGAGCTTCCTACGAGCAGTACTTC; cdr3_aa: CASSSERSRASYEQYF
d_call: -; clone_size: -; v_call: TRBV29-1; j_call: TRBJ1-4; cdr3_nt: TGCAGCGCGTGGACAACAACTAATGAAAAACTGTTTTTT; cdr3_aa: CSAWTTTNEKLFF
d_call: -; clone_size: -; v_call: TRBV15; j_call: TRBJ1-1; cdr3_nt: TGTGCCACCAGCACCATTCGGACATCGGTAGCTTTCTTT; cdr3_aa: CATSTIRTSVAFF
d_call: TRBD1; clone_size: -; v_call: TRBV18; j_call: TRBJ1-1; cdr3_nt: TGTGCCAGCTCACCTTCGACAGGGCTGAACACTGAAGCTTTCTTT; cdr3_aa: CASSPSTGLNTEAFF
d_call: -; clone_size: once; v_call: TRBV13; j_call: TRBJ2-1; cdr3_nt: TGTGCCAGCAGCTTAGGCGGGAGCTCCTACAATGAGCAGTTCTTC; cdr3_aa: CASSLGGSSYNEQFF
d_call: TRBD1; clone_size: once; v_call: TRBV18; j_call: TRBJ2-3; cdr3_nt: TGTGCCAGCTCACCCCGGGACAGGGGTCCAGATACGCAGTATTTT; cdr3_aa: CASSPRDRGPDTQYF
d_call: TRBD1; clone_size: -; v_call: TRBV9; j_call: TRBJ1-1; cdr3_nt: TGTGCCAGCAGCGTAGGACAGGGAATCGGAGAAGCTTTCTTT; cdr3_aa: CASSVGQGIGEAFF
d_call: TRBD1; clone_size: -; v_call: TRBV29-1; j_call: TRBJ2-5; cdr3_nt: TGCAGCACCGGGGACAGGGGGCGAGAGACCCAGTACTTC; cdr3_aa: CSTGDRGRETQYF
d_call: TRBD2; clone_size: -; v_call: TRBV5-5; j_call: TRBJ2-2; cdr3_nt: TGTGCCAGCAGCCTGGCTAGCGGGAGGGCCCCAACCGGGGAGCTGTTTTTT; cdr3_aa: CASSLASGRAPTGELFF
d_call: -; clone_size: -; v_call: TRBV27; j_call: TRBJ2-7; cdr3_nt: TGTGCCAGCAAGGGGGGGCACACGTACTACGAGCAGTACTTC; cdr3_aa: CASKGGHTYYEQYF
d_call: -; clone_size: -; v_call: TRBV6-6; j_call: TRBJ2-2; cdr3_nt: TGTGCCAGCAGTTCGCCAGGACGTAACACCGGGGAGCTGTTTTTT; cdr3_aa: CASSSPGRNTGELFF
d_call: -; clone_size: -; v_call: TRBV10-3; j_call: TRBJ1-2; cdr3_nt: TGTGCCATCAGTGAGTCCTTGGGGGGCGCTGGCTACACCTTC; cdr3_aa: CAISESLGGAGYTF
d_call: -; clone_size: few; v_call: TRBV14; j_call: TRBJ1-3; cdr3_nt: TGTGCCAGCAGTAGGACGGCGGGTAGCTCTGGAAACACCATATATTTT; cdr3_aa: CASSRTAGSSGNTIYF
d_call: -; clone_size: few; v_call: TRBV4-2; j_call: TRBJ1-6; cdr3_nt: TGTGCCAGCACTGGGACAAACAATTCACCCCTCCACTTT; cdr3_aa: CASTGTNNSPLHF
d_call: -; clone_size: medium-sized; v_call: TRBV29-1; j_call: TRBJ2-1; cdr3_nt: TGCAGCCTCGTAGGTTACTCCTACAATGAGCAGTTCTTC; cdr3_aa: CSLVGYSYNEQFF
d_call: TRBD1; clone_size: -; v_call: TRBV5-8; j_call: TRBJ1-5; cdr3_nt: TGTGCCAGCAGCAACATCAGGGCAGGGGGGGCAGGGAGCAATCAGCCCCAGCATTTT; cdr3_aa: CASSNIRAGGAGSNQPQHF
d_call: -; clone_size: -; v_call: TRBV19; j_call: TRBJ1-2; cdr3_nt: TGTGCCAGTAGTATTCTAGCAGGACTCCGTGGCTACACCTTC; cdr3_aa: CASSILAGLRGYTF
d_call: -; clone_size: -; v_call: TRBV19; j_call: TRBJ2-3; cdr3_nt: TGTGCCAGCGGGAAATCTAGCACAGATACGCAGTATTTT; cdr3_aa: CASGKSSTDTQYF